This T cell receptor beta chain comes out of a study of T cell responses to AZD1222 COVID-19 vaccine. Data came from immunoSEQ multiplex PCR; TCRdb stores just in-frame clones and leaves some out. The sample records about 160,000 clones, almost 90% being singletons. CDR1 and CDR2 (germline): SGHVS, FQNEAQ. The CDR3 consists of 13 residues. V was clipped by 2 bases and J by 10 bases; unmatched bases: 3. This clonotype originated in an adult in good health. This material consisted of peripheral blood, taken on day 0 of AZD1222 vaccination. The genes are TRBV7-8 and TRBJ2-1, with TRBD2 identical over 9 bases. The CDR3 coding sequence is TGTGCCAGCAGCTTATATCTAGCGGGGGAGCAGTTCTTC. Amino acids: CASSLYLAGEQFF.